This T cell receptor beta chain was observed in a study of blood T cell repertoires in COVID-19. In the authors' workflow: Scientists estimated how many nucleated cells there were by amplifying reference gene primers. Here immunoSEQ multiplex PCR was the method, and the copy in TCRdb shows in-frame clones only, minus some. V, J and clone size are those of that table, while D and trimming were read from the DNA. The sample contains 350,000 to 400,000 clones, more than 80% of which appear only once. CDR1 and CDR2 (germline): KGHDR, SFDVKD. The CDR3 is 14 residues long. V was pared by 4 bases and J by 3 bases, with 8 bases between.

The V gene is TRBV24-1, the J gene TRBJ2-2; D is undetermined. The receptor was isolated from a man aged 18 to 29 who had recovered from COVID-19. Source material: PBMCs or T cells enriched from blood (not recorded which). The CDR3 sequence: CATSEPRDTGELFF. The DNA of the CDR3 is TGTGCCACCAGTGAGCCCCGGGACACCGGGGAGCTGTTTTTT.